This paragraph covers one T cell receptor (beta chain) sequence. The antigen remains undetermined. This entry is derived from a study of blood T cells in healthy people across ages. A second PCR of about 7 to 12 cycles used a sample-barcoded 5' primer and a J-beta primer mix. TCRdb re-called the 5' RACE reads with MiXCR, one entry per CDR3 protein. The sample has 710,000 or so distinct CDR3 sequences, 22% seen once. Germline V CDR1 and CDR2: DFQATT, SNEGSKA (reference sequence). CDR3 length equals 15 residues. The ends lost 6 bases at V and 10 bases at J; junction bases unmatched: 16. Overall study results and limits: Measured against age, TCR beta diversity per million T cells decreased in a roughly linear manner.

The sequence came from a man aged 70-80 years in good health. The genes are TRBV20-1 and TRBJ1-4; 8 nucleotides agree with TRBD1. The specimen sequenced was blood. The CDR3 DNA sequence: TGCAGTGCCCCGGGCGCCGGGACAGGCCTCGGAAAACTGTTTTTT. Its translation: CSAPGAGTGLGKLFF.